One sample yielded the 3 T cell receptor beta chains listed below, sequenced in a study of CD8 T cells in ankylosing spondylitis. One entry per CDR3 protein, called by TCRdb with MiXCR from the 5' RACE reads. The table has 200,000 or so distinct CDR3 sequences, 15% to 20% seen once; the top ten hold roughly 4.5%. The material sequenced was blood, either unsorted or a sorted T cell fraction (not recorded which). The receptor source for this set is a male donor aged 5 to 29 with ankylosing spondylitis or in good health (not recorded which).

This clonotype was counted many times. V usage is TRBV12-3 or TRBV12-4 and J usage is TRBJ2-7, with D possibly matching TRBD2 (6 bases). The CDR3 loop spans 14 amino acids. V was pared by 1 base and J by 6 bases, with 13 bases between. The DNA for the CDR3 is TGTGCCAGCAGTTTAGTGGAGGGAGTCGGCGAGCAGTACTTC. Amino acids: CASSLVEGVGEQYF.

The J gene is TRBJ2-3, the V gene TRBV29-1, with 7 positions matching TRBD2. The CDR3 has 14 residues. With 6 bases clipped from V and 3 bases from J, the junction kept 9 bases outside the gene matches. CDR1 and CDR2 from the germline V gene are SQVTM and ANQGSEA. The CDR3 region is CSVVPGLTTDTQYF. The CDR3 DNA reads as TGCAGCGTCGTACCGGGACTAACGACAGATACGCAGTATTTT.

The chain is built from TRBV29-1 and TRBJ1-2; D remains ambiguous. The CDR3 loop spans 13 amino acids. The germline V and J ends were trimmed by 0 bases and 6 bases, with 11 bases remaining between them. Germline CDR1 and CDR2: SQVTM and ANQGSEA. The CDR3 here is CSVEEGSVDGYTF. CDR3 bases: TGCAGCGTTGAAGAGGGATCGGTGGATGGCTACACCTTC.